The 16 T cell receptor beta chains given below trace back to one sample, sequenced in a study of CD8+ T cells in alopecia areata. Once RNA had been extracted, it was reverse transcribed into cDNA to act as the sequencing template. Sequencing was performed with immunoSEQ multiplex PCR; in TCRdb, only in-frame clones are kept and a portion is missing. In the table there are 110,000 to 150,000 clones, around 62% of which are singletons. The sequenced sample consisted of CD8+ T cells sorted from blood. These receptors all come from a human donor in good health.

Points on this clone: One base separates it from a far larger clone, so it is likely a read error. This chain joins TRBV30 and TRBJ2-7; TRBD2 matches at 12 bases. Germline lookup yields CDR1 GTSNPN and CDR2 SVGIG (reference sequence). V shed 7 bases and J 7 bases; nucleotides not matched to a gene: 8. The CDR3 has 13 residues. Written as DNA, the CDR3 is TGTGCCTTGACTAGCGGGAGTCTTGATGAGCAGTACTTC. It is translated as CALTSGSLDEQYF.

V and J are TRBV5-1 and TRBJ2-7, with D possibly matching TRBD1 (6 bases). Trimming removed 3 bases at V and 1 base at J, with 20 bases between. Germline V lookup: CDR1 SGHRS, CDR2 YFSETQ. The CDR3 runs 17 residues. Here the CDR3 reads CASSSTKAPGASYEQYF. In DNA form, the CDR3 reads TGCGCCAGCAGCTCAACAAAGGCGCCAGGGGCTTCCTACGAGCAGTACTTC.

The chain employs TRBV4-1 and TRBJ1-5; D remains unclear. Germline V gives CDR1 MGHRA, CDR2 YSYEKL. V was cut by 0 bases and J by 7 bases, with 7 bases left in between. CDR3 length: 13 residues. The CDR3, as DNA: TGCGCCAGCAGCCAAGATCCCGGGCAGCCCCAGCATTTT. Translating it yields CASSQDPGQPQHF.

This clone appeared many times. The rearrangement joins TRBV7-9 to TRBJ2-7, with D hard to call. The CDR3 consists of 14 residues. Trimming shortened V by 5 bases and J by 2 bases, and 13 bases separated the two germline ends. Per the germline V gene, CDR1 is SEHNR and CDR2 is FQNEAQ (reference sequence). In nucleotides, the CDR3 is TGTGCCAGCAGCCACCTCGGCCAGCCCTACGAGCAGTACTTC. Encoded protein: CASSHLGQPYEQYF.

The chain employs TRBV9 and TRBJ1-2, with D possibly TRBD1 on 6 matching bases. The CDR3 length is 13 residues. V was clipped by 7 bases and J by 0 bases, with 10 bases between them. Germline CDR1 is SGDLS and CDR2 is YYNGEE. CDR3: CASGTTSNYGYTF. The CDR3, as DNA: TGTGCCAGCGGGACAACATCTAACTATGGCTACACCTTC.

This clone showed up just once. The V and J genes are TRBV5-6 and TRBJ2-3; the D call may be TRBD1 or TRBD2 (5 bases each). V was cut by 9 bases and J by 1 base, with 15 bases left in between. The CDR3 has 14 residues. Germline V CDR1 and CDR2: SGHDT, YYEEEE. The CDR3 protein is CATYDLGGTDTQYF. CDR3 nucleotides: TGTGCCACCTATGACCTGGGGGGCACAGATACGCAGTATTTT.

V usage is TRBV29-1 and J usage is TRBJ2-6; D remains unclear. Germline CDR1 and CDR2: SQVTM and ANQGSEA. V lost 0 bases, J lost 2 bases, and 8 bases lay in between. This CDR3 is 15 amino acids long. CDR3 amino acids: CSVEDLAPGANVLTF. In DNA, the CDR3 is TGCAGCGTTGAAGATTTGGCGCCTGGGGCCAACGTCCTGACTTTC.

The rearrangement links TRBV29-1 to TRBJ2-7, with 7 bases identical to TRBD2. The CDR3 length is 14 residues. V lost 1 base and J lost 2; bases outside the gene matches: 5. In germline, CDR1 is SQVTM, CDR2 ANQGSEA. CDR3 coding DNA: TGCAGCGTTGAAGGAGGGAGCGGGACCTACGAGCAGTACTTC. This gives the protein CSVEGGSGTYEQYF.

The chain combines TRBV2 with TRBJ1-2; D is unclear. Trimming took 4 bases from V and 8 from J, leaving 20 bases between them. The CDR3 sequence is 15 residues long. CDR1 is SNHLY, CDR2 FYNNEI, per germline. The DNA of the CDR3 is TGTGCCAGCAGTGGGACGGGCGGGAGCGGATTAGGCTACACCTTC. Translated: CASSGTGGSGLGYTF.

A few counts support this clone. Other DNA sequences in the same sample also yield this CDR3. The chain has TRBV29-1 and TRBJ2-7; 12 bases are a match to TRBD2. The CDR3 length is 13 residues. After removal of 6 bases from V and 2 bases from J, the junction contained 2 bases not matched to a gene. CDR1 and CDR2 from the germline V gene are SQVTM and ANQGSEA. CDR3 protein: CSVLAGGAYEQYF. As DNA, the CDR3 is TGCAGCGTACTAGCGGGAGGCGCCTACGAGCAGTACTTC.

This clone was counted a few times. The V call is TRBV29-1, the J call TRBJ2-1; weak D call: TRBD2 (5 bases). V was pared by 1 base and J by 6 bases, with 13 bases between. Per the germline V gene, CDR1 is SQVTM and CDR2 is ANQGSEA. The CDR3 consists of 14 residues. The CDR3 region has the DNA TGCAGCGTTGAAGCGGGAACGAGGGCCAATGAGCAGTTCTTC. Translation gives CSVEAGTRANEQFF.

In this sample, this clone turned up once. This chain uses TRBV30 with TRBJ1-2; D gene unclear. Trimming removed 0 bases at V and 2 bases at J, with 10 bases between. This CDR3 spans 14 amino acids. Looked up from germline, CDR1 is GTSNPN and CDR2 is SVGIG (reference sequence). CDR3 residues: CAWSVEARNYGYTF. The CDR3 DNA follows: TGTGCCTGGAGTGTAGAGGCCAGGAACTATGGCTACACCTTC.

This chain connects TRBV4-1 to TRBJ2-7; D perhaps matches TRBD1 (6 bases). From germline, CDR1 is MGHRA and CDR2 YSYEKL. V lost 4 bases to trimming and J lost 1 base, with 14 bases between them. This CDR3 contains 15 residues. The CDR3 region has the DNA TGCGCCAGCAGCCTGTTGACGGGACATTCCTACGAGCAGTACTTC. Its translation: CASSLLTGHSYEQYF.

This chain uses TRBV5-6 with TRBJ2-1; TRBD2 agrees at 7 bases. This CDR3 has 14 amino acids. CDR1 is SGHDT and CDR2 is YYEEEE in the germline V gene. J lost 12 bases, V lost 4 bases, and 13 bases had no gene match. Here the CDR3 DNA reads TGTGCCAGCAGCCCCGCGGGAGCCTGGGGGTTGCAGTTCTTC. Translation: CASSPAGAWGLQFF. Filled out from reference TRBV5-6 and TRBJ2-1, the complete variable domain reads DAGVTQSPTHLIKTRGQQVTLRCSPKSGHDTVSWYQQALGQGPQFIFQYYEEEERQRGNFPDRFSGHQFPNYSSELNVNALLLGDSALYLCASSPAGAWGLQFFGPGTRLTVL.

The table lists this clone with a few counts. The J gene is TRBJ1-1, the V gene TRBV9, with a possible D match to TRBD1 (6 bases). Trimming stripped 4 bases from V and 3 bases from J, with 13 bases between. Per germline, CDR1 SGDLS and CDR2 YYNGEE. The CDR3 consists of 14 residues. The CDR3 DNA sequence: TGTGCCAGCAGCCTTGAGGGGGTGGACACTGAAGCTTTCTTT. Translation gives CASSLEGVDTEAFF.

The sample holds one count of this clone. V usage is TRBV20-1 and J usage is TRBJ2-1, with TRBD2 matching 9 bases. Trimming at V came to 4 bases and at J to 9 bases, leaving 1 base not matched to a gene. Germline CDR1 reads DFQATT; CDR2 reads SNEGSKA (reference sequence). The CDR3 is 11 amino acids. CDR3 nucleotides: TGCAGTGCTATGGGACTAGCTGAGCAGTTCTTC. Protein product: CSAMGLAEQFF.